These 22 T cell receptor beta chains were all obtained from the same sample, sequenced in a study of beta chain features in type 1 diabetes. The antigens these receptors bind are not known. Since all of the isolated RNA was reverse transcribed, expressed TCRB transcripts were what got sequenced. The protocol was immunoSEQ multiplex PCR, while the TCRdb copy is restricted to in-frame clones and leaves out a portion. The table includes some 640,000 clones, about an eighth detected once. Study findings and constraints: The study found moderately but significantly shorter TCRB CDR3s in all four CD4+ subsets of Type 1 diabetes patients.

The sample comprised naive CD4+ T cells from blood. The receptors shown here come from a man in his late teens or twenties with type 1 diabetes.

Comment on this clone: This same CDR3 is encoded by further DNA sequences in the sample. The gene calls are TRBV14 and TRBJ2-5; no clear D gene. The CDR3 loop spans 11 amino acids. Germline loops: CDR1 SGHDN, CDR2 FVKESK. The ends were cut back, 5 bases at V and 5 bases at J, with 6 bases in the middle. DNA for the CDR3: TGTGCCAGCAGCAGTCGGGAGACCCAGTACTTC. As protein: CASSSRETQYF.

This clone was counted only a few times. The rearrangement links TRBV7-3 to TRBJ2-7; D is undetermined. The CDR3 loop spans 14 amino acids. With 3 bases removed from V and 4 bases from J, the gap between germline ends came to 13 bases. Germline loops: CDR1 SGHTA, CDR2 FQGTGA. CDR3 in DNA: TGTGCCAGCAGCTTCCGGGCCCACTCGTACGAGCAGTACTTC. Translating it yields CASSFRAHSYEQYF. Full variable domain (outside the CDR3, taken from reference TRBV7-3 and TRBJ2-7): GAGVSQTPSNKVTEKGKYVELRCDPISGHTALYWYRQSLGQGPEFLIYFQGTGAADDSGLPNDRFFAVRPEGSVSTLKIQRTERGDSAVYLCASSFRAHSYEQYFGPGTRLTVT.

This clone was found a few times. One end of the junction does not line up with germline, which may come from a read error. The V and J genes are TRBV9 and TRBJ2-7; 8 bases agree with TRBD2. CDR3 length: 14 amino acids. Germline V gene sequence: CDR1 SGDLS, CDR2 YYNGEE. CDR3 residues: CASSKRTSSSEQYF. In DNA form, the CDR3 reads TGTGCCAGTTCCAAAAGGACTAGCTCCTCCGAGCAGTACTTC.

This clone has just a few counts. This chain links TRBV7-2 with TRBJ1-5, with a possible D match to TRBD1 (6 bases). Germline V gene sequence: CDR1 SGHTA, CDR2 FQGNSA. The germline V and J ends were trimmed by 1 base and 5 bases, with 15 bases remaining between them. This CDR3 contains 16 residues. The CDR3 bases are TGTGCCAGCAGCTTAGGTTTCCGAGGGGGGGATCAGCCCCAGCATTTT. This codes for CASSLGFRGGDQPQHF. The complete variable domain, with remaining parts taken from reference TRBV7-2 and TRBJ1-5, reads GAGVSQSPSNKVTEKGKDVELRCDPISGHTALYWYRQSLGQGLEFLIYFQGNSAPDKSGLPSDRFSAERTGGSVSTLTIQRTQQEDSAVYLCASSLGFRGGDQPQHFGDGTRLSIL.

The rearrangement links TRBV20-1 to TRBJ2-7, with D hard to call. The CDR3 covers 11 residues. The V end was cut by 1 base, the J end by 2 bases, with 3 bases between. Per germline, CDR1 DFQATT and CDR2 SNEGSKA (reference sequence). CDR3 in amino acids: CSARVPYEQYF. The CDR3 DNA reads TGCAGTGCTAGAGTTCCCTACGAGCAGTACTTC.

This clone turned up a few times. This chain joins TRBV5-4 and TRBJ2-2; D gene uncertain. This CDR3 contains 12 residues. Trimming cost V 4 bases and J 2 bases, with 3 bases left between them. Per germline, CDR1 SGHNT and CDR2 YYREEE (reference sequence). CDR3 DNA: TGTGCCAGCAGCCCCAACACCGGGGAGCTGTTTTTT. Protein: CASSPNTGELFF.

This clone was picked up a small number of times. This chain uses TRBV6-5 with TRBJ2-5; 11 bases line up with TRBD1. The DNA end is more similar to TRBJ2-7, so the J call may be wrong. This CDR3 has 14 amino acids. Germline V lookup: CDR1 MNHEY, CDR2 SVGAGI. The chain's CDR3 is CASSLDRGPYEQYF. CDR3 in DNA: TGTGCCAGCAGTCTGGACAGGGGGCCCTACGAGCAGTACTTC.

This clone was counted only a few times. The gene calls are TRBV18 and TRBJ1-2, with 7 nucleotides matching TRBD1. The CDR3 runs to 15 residues. With 3 bases clipped from V and 6 bases from J, the junction kept 10 bases outside the gene matches. Germline CDR1 is KGHSH and CDR2 is LQKENI. As DNA, the CDR3 is TGTGCCAGCTCACCGTCGCGGCCAGGGGGAGATGGCTACACCTTC. This sequence encodes CASSPSRPGGDGYTF.

The chain carries TRBV29-1 and TRBJ2-1; D is possibly TRBD1 (5 bases). V dropped 7 bases and J dropped 2 bases, with 9 bases sitting between them. Germline CDR1 is SQVTM and CDR2 is ANQGSEA. This CDR3 is built from 12 residues. Here the CDR3 reads CSGGGPYNEQFF. CDR3 DNA: TGCAGCGGGGGCGGTCCCTACAATGAGCAGTTCTTC.

Details on this clone: The sample carries other DNA sequences with the same CDR3. The chain recombines TRBV7-2 with TRBJ2-5, with D tentatively TRBD2 (5 bases). Germline V gives CDR1 SGHTA, CDR2 FQGNSA. This CDR3 spans 13 amino acids. Trimming left V 1 base short and J 2 bases short, with 5 bases between. The CDR3 here is CASSLGGQETQYF. The CDR3, as DNA: TGTGCCAGCAGCTTAGGAGGGCAAGAGACCCAGTACTTC.

There are a few counts of this clone. Distinct nucleotide sequences in the sample also encode this CDR3. The genes are TRBV7-9 and TRBJ1-3, with D perhaps TRBD1 (6 bases). CDR3 length equals 13 residues. Germline CDR1 is SEHNR and CDR2 is FQNEAQ (reference sequence). V gave up 4 bases and J gave up 4 bases, with 8 bases separating them. The CDR3 spells CASSSDSGNTIYF. Written as DNA, the CDR3 is TGTGCCAGCAGCTCGGACAGCGGAAACACCATATATTTT.

The chain combines TRBV28 with TRBJ2-1, with D perhaps being TRBD1 or TRBD2 (5 bases each). Trimming shortened V by 6 bases and J by 0 bases, and 15 bases separated the two germline ends. The CDR3 runs to 16 residues. Germline V gives CDR1 MDHEN, CDR2 SYDVKM. The CDR3 is CASRAGRLSSYNEQFF. In DNA form, the CDR3 reads TGTGCCAGCAGAGCAGGGAGATTAAGCTCCTACAATGAGCAGTTCTTC.

This clone was picked up a small number of times. CDR3 protein: CASSFLGGNTEAFF. The DNA for the CDR3 is TGTGCCAGCAGCTTCTTGGGGGGAAACACTGAAGCTTTCTTT. The genes are TRBV7-3 and TRBJ1-1; TRBD1 might be the D (5 bases). The V gene's germline CDR1 is SGHTA and CDR2 FQGTGA. The CDR3 is made up of 14 amino acids. Trimming removed 3 bases from V and 2 bases from J, with 10 bases in between.

The V and J genes are TRBV18 and TRBJ1-2, with D unresolved. The CDR3 runs 12 residues. With 2 bases removed from V and 8 bases from J, the gap between germline ends came to 9 bases. CDR1 is KGHSH and CDR2 is LQKENI in the germline V gene. CDR3 loop: CASSPSDKGYTF. The CDR3, as DNA: TGTGCCAGCTCACCATCGGATAAGGGCTACACCTTC.

CDR3 nucleotide sequence: TGTGCCAGCAGCTTAGATTCTGGACTCTCGCCCTACGAGCAGTACTTC. It encodes CASSLDSGLSPYEQYF. The chain employs TRBV7-2 and TRBJ2-7; D may be TRBD2 (5 bases). From germline, CDR1 is SGHTA and CDR2 FQGNSA. CDR3 size: 16 residues. Trimming took 1 base from V and 2 from J, leaving 15 bases between them. Complete variable domain (other parts from reference TRBV7-2 and TRBJ2-7): GAGVSQSPSNKVTEKGKDVELRCDPISGHTALYWYRQSLGQGLEFLIYFQGNSAPDKSGLPSDRFSAERTGGSVSTLTIQRTQQEDSAVYLCASSLDSGLSPYEQYFGPGTRLTVT.

This clone was seen more than once but under ten times. The chain is built from TRBV5-1 and TRBJ2-1; D is undetermined. Trimming pared 2 bases from V and 5 bases from J, leaving 8 bases between. CDR3 size: 13 residues. The germline V gene has CDR1 SGHRS and CDR2 YFSETQ. CDR3 sequence (DNA): TGCGCCAGCAGCTTCCGACGGGACAATGAGCAGTTCTTC. This codes for CASSFRRDNEQFF.

This clone was detected only a few times. This chain links TRBV7-3 with TRBJ1-2; D unclear. CDR1 is SGHTA, CDR2 FQGTGA, per germline. The CDR3 contains 16 residues. Trimming removed 0 bases at V and 4 bases at J, with 15 bases between. The CDR3 protein is CASSLTLTEYPYGYTF. The CDR3 coding sequence is TGTGCCAGCAGCTTAACTCTTACAGAGTATCCCTATGGCTACACCTTC.

The sample holds a few counts of this clone. The same CDR3 arises from other DNA sequences in this sample as well. This chain uses TRBV5-1 with TRBJ2-5; D possibly corresponds to TRBD2 (6 bases). Germline loops: CDR1 SGHRS, CDR2 YFSETQ. Trimming took 0 bases from V and 5 from J, leaving 8 bases between them. The CDR3 runs to 13 residues. The CDR3 protein is CASSLEGGETQYF. CDR3 in DNA: TGCGCCAGCAGCTTGGAAGGAGGGGAGACCCAGTACTTC.

The chain couples TRBV10-1 to TRBJ2-7, with D possibly being TRBD1 (6 bases). Germline loops: CDR1 WNHNN, CDR2 SYGVQD (reference sequence). The CDR3 runs 14 residues. V was shortened by 4 bases and J by 6 bases, with 16 bases between the two germline ends. The CDR3 bases are TGCGCCAGCAGTGGTCCCGGGACACCGGGCGAGCAGTACTTC. Translating gives CASSGPGTPGEQYF.

There are a few counts of this clone. The chain recombines TRBV21-1 with TRBJ1-1; TRBD1 reflects the table's D call only, with no check against the DNA. TRBV21-1 represents a pseudogene. The length of the CDR3 is 17 residues. For the CDR3, the DNA is TGTGCCAGCAGCGTCCGGGACAGGGGTATTGTGGGCACTGAAGCTTTCTTT. Translating gives CASSVRDRGIVGTEAFF.

The chain carries TRBV19 and TRBJ1-6, with D unresolved. V lost 7 bases and J 7 bases, leaving 11 bases between the germline ends. CDR1 LNHDA and CDR2 SQIVND come from the germline V gene (reference sequence). The CDR3 spans 13 residues. This CDR3 reads CASTIRINSPLHF. The CDR3 nucleotides read TGTGCCAGTACCATACGGATAAATTCACCCCTCCACTTT. Filled out from reference TRBV19 and TRBJ1-6, the complete variable domain reads DGGITQSPKYLFRKEGQNVTLSCEQNLNHDAMYWYRQDPGQGLRLIYYSQIVNDFQKGDIAEGYSVSREKKESFPLTVTSAQKNPTAFYLCASTIRINSPLHFGNGTRLTVT.

The sample holds a few counts of this clone. One end of the junction varies from germline; a read error may be responsible. The chain links TRBV7-7 to TRBJ2-2; a weak D match, TRBD1 (6 bases). Germline values: CDR1 SSHAT, CDR2 FNYEAQ (reference sequence). The CDR3 is made up of 14 amino acids. Written as DNA, the CDR3 is TGTGCTAGCAGCTTAGCCAGGGGTACCGGGGAGCTGTTTTTT. Translated: CASSLARGTGELFF.